This T cell receptor beta chain was obtained from a study of a mutant IDH1 vaccine in newly diagnosed glioma. On the study more broadly: Treated patients, approximately 60% male and about 38% female, averaged approximately 40 years of age. Before enrollment, the patients had been treated with radiotherapy alone, temozolomide alone, or both together. Most of them had received both.

Only in-frame clones appear in the TCRdb table, and some are missing; sequencing was by immunoSEQ multiplex PCR. This sample has roughly 30,000 clones, with around 81% found just once. V lost 0 bases to trimming and J lost 5 bases, with 14 bases between them. The CDR3 has 14 amino acids. Germline CDR1 is GTSNPN and CDR2 is SVGIG (reference sequence). A word on this clone: What it recognizes is unknown.

Time point indicated: week 47, end of study. Vaccine doses each comprised 300 ug of mutant IDH1 20-mer peptide, with topical imiquimod. The chain carries TRBV30 and TRBJ2-7; D call uncertain. The sequence derives from a man in his thirties or forties with glioma. Sequencing was performed on PBMCs, taken from a glioma patient whose treatment included an IDH1 peptide vaccine. CDR3 region: CAWSVVHLEDEQYF. The DNA of the CDR3 is TGTGCCTGGAGTGTAGTACACCTCGAGGACGAGCAGTACTTC.